This entry lists 16 T cell receptor beta chains sequenced from one sample in a study of T cell responses to AZD1222 COVID-19 vaccine. Only in-frame clones appear in the TCRdb table, and some are missing; sequencing was by immunoSEQ multiplex PCR. In the table there are some 160,000 clones, about 92% of which are singletons. The source material was peripheral blood, sampled on day 0 of AZD1222 vaccination. Receptor source: an adult in good health.

The chain is built from TRBV7-6 and TRBJ2-7; D is possibly TRBD1 (7 bases). The CDR3 is made up of 11 amino acids. Germline loops: CDR1 SGHVS, CDR2 FNYEAQ. The V gene lost 8 bases and the J gene lost 5 bases, with 10 bases spanning the gap. CDR3 sequence reads: CASGGGNEQYF. As DNA, the CDR3 is TGTGCCAGCGGAGGGGGCAACGAGCAGTACTTC.

This rearrangement joins TRBV28 to TRBJ1-1, with TRBD1 identical over 10 bases. The length of the CDR3 is 16 residues. V lost 6 bases and J lost 4; bases outside the gene matches: 11. CDR1 is MDHEN, CDR2 SYDVKM, per germline. The CDR3 nucleotides read TGTGCCAGCAGCTACACCGCGGGACAGGGGCGCACTGAAGCTTTCTTT. Encoded protein: CASSYTAGQGRTEAFF.

The CDR3 loop reads CASSSPRGAFNQPQHF. Written as DNA, the CDR3 is TGTGCCAGTAGTTCGCCCCGGGGGGCCTTTAATCAGCCCCAGCATTTT. J is TRBJ1-5 and V is TRBV19, with D perhaps matching TRBD1 (6 bases). Trimming removed 5 bases at V and 4 bases at J, with 18 bases between. The CDR3 is 16 residues long. Germline loops: CDR1 LNHDA, CDR2 SQIVND (reference sequence).

V gene TRBV6-6 combines with J gene TRBJ1-3; D is undetermined. This CDR3 region has 16 residues. The germline V and J ends were trimmed by 2 bases and 4 bases, with 15 bases remaining between them. Germline values: CDR1 MNHNY, CDR2 SVGAGI (reference sequence). CDR3 protein: CASSYRGPTGGNTIYF. The DNA of the CDR3 is TGTGCCAGCAGTTACCGCGGGCCCACCGGAGGAAACACCATATATTTT.

Here the CDR3 DNA reads TGTGCCAGCAGGACGGGACAGGGGAACACTGAAGCTTTCTTT. It specifies CASRTGQGNTEAFF. This sequence joins TRBV6-5 and TRBJ1-1, with 9 bases lining up with TRBD1. Germline CDR1 is MNHEY and CDR2 is SVGAGI. This CDR3 has 14 amino acids. J was trimmed by 1 base and V by 6 bases; bases with no gene match: 3.

The rearrangement uses TRBV30 and TRBJ1-6; D possibly corresponds to TRBD1 (5 bases). V was trimmed by 8 bases and J by 0 bases, leaving 14 bases between them. The CDR3 is made up of 15 amino acids. Germline V lookup: CDR1 GTSNPN, CDR2 SVGIG (reference sequence). The CDR3 reads CAVTTESSYNSPLHF. CDR3 nucleotide sequence: TGTGCCGTAACGACAGAGAGCTCCTATAATTCACCCCTCCACTTT.

The chain joins TRBV24-1 to TRBJ1-1, with no clear D. The CDR3 runs 13 residues. V was shortened by 3 bases and J by 3 bases, with 7 bases between the two germline ends. CDR1 is KGHDR, CDR2 SFDVKD, per germline. For the CDR3, the DNA is TGTGCCACCAGTGATGCCCCCCACACTGAAGCTTTCTTT. It is translated as CATSDAPHTEAFF.

The genes are TRBV5-8 and TRBJ2-7; 9 nucleotides align to TRBD1. Germline values: CDR1 SGHTS, CDR2 YDEGEE. CDR3 length equals 15 residues. The V segment lost 4 bases and the J segment 11 bases; nucleotides outside the gene matches: 16. The CDR3 DNA reads TGTGCCAGCAGCCGGGGATCAACTTTCCGGGACAGGGAGTACTTC. This codes for CASSRGSTFRDREYF.

The chain carries TRBV7-2 and TRBJ1-1; perhaps TRBD1 as D (5 bases). The CDR3 length is 13 residues. V shed 3 bases and J shed 5 bases, with 10 bases lying between them. Per the germline V gene, CDR1 is SGHTA and CDR2 is FQGNSA. The CDR3 reads CASSFRAGTEAFF. DNA for the CDR3: TGTGCCAGCAGCTTCAGGGCAGGGACTGAAGCTTTCTTT.

V usage is TRBV28 and J usage is TRBJ1-6; 11 bases are a match to TRBD1. V dropped 6 bases and J dropped 9; count of bases not matched to a gene: 7. This CDR3 region has 15 residues. Germline lookup yields CDR1 MDHEN and CDR2 SYDVKM. As DNA, the CDR3 is TGTGCCAGCAGGTGGGGGACAGGGGGGAGTTCACCCCTCCACTTT. It encodes CASRWGTGGSSPLHF. Together with reference TRBV28 and TRBJ1-6, the CDR3 gives the full variable domain: DVKVTQSSRYLVKRTGEKVFLECVQDMDHENMFWYRQDPGLGLRLIYFSYDVKMKEKGDIPEGYSVSREKKERFSLILESASTNQTSMYLCASRWGTGGSSPLHFGNGTRLTVT.

The V and J genes are TRBV5-1 and TRBJ1-5; D remains unclear. Germline CDR1 reads SGHRS; CDR2 reads YFSETQ. This CDR3 is built from 13 residues. V shed 0 bases and J shed 3 bases, with 4 bases lying between them. In DNA form, the CDR3 reads TGCGCCAGCAGCTTGGGGGCCAATCAGCCCCAGCATTTT. Its translation: CASSLGANQPQHF.

This clone came up once. The CDR3 reads CASSPLYGGAFF. CDR3 in DNA: TGTGCCAGCTCACCATTATACGGTGGAGCTTTCTTT. V gene TRBV18 combines with J gene TRBJ1-1, with D hard to call. The CDR3 contains 12 residues. The germline CDR1 and CDR2 sequences are KGHSH and LQKENI. V was trimmed by 2 bases and J by 10 bases, leaving 11 bases between them.

The rearrangement uses TRBV5-3 and TRBJ1-4; D is ambiguous. TRBV5-3 is labeled an ORF, and its function is uncertain. V dropped 0 bases and J dropped 2 bases, with 5 bases sitting between them. This CDR3 is 14 amino acids long. DNA of the CDR3: TGTGCCAGAAGCTTGGAAAAGACTAATGAAAAACTGTTTTTT. This codes for CARSLEKTNEKLFF.

This clone was counted a single time. This chain connects TRBV4-1 to TRBJ2-1; 9 nucleotides align to TRBD1. Germline assignment: CDR1 MGHRA and CDR2 YSYEKL. There are 14 residues in the CDR3. The V gene end was trimmed by 4 bases and the J gene end by 6 bases; junction bases not matched to a gene: 4. The CDR3 loop reads CASSLRQGGNEQFF. For the CDR3, the DNA is TGCGCCAGCAGCCTACGACAGGGGGGCAATGAGCAGTTCTTC.

The chain couples TRBV9 to TRBJ2-1; TRBD2 aligns across 9 bases. After removal of 4 bases from V and 10 bases from J, the junction contained 9 bases not matched to a gene. The CDR3 runs to 14 residues. Germline loops: CDR1 SGDLS, CDR2 YYNGEE. The CDR3 nucleotides read TGTGCCAGCAGCTCGGGACTAGCTAAGACGGAGCAGTTCTTC. Protein: CASSSGLAKTEQFF.

V is TRBV5-1 and J is TRBJ1-2; 8 bases align to TRBD1. The CDR3 spans 14 residues. The germline gives CDR1 SGHRS, CDR2 YFSETQ. With V trimmed by 3 bases and J by 4 bases, 5 bases remained unmatched. The CDR3 nucleotides read TGCGCCAGCAGCTCCGGACAGGGTCCCTATGGCTACACCTTC. Protein: CASSSGQGPYGYTF.